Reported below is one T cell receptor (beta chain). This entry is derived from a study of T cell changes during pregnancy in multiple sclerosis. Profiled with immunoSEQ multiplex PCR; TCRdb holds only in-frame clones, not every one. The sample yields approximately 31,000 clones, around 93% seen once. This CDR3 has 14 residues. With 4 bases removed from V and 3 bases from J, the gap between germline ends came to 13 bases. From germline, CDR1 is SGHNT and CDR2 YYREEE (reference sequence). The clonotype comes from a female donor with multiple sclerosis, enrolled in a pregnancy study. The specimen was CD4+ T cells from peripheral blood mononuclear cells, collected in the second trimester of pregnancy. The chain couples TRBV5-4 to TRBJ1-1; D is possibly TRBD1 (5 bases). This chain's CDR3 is CASSPPGRDTEAFF. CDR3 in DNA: TGTGCCAGCAGCCCCCCGGGCAGGGACACTGAAGCTTTCTTT.